The 29 T cell receptor beta chains listed next were all sequenced from one sample in a study of blood T cell repertoires in COVID-19. Some clones are missing from TCRdb's copy, which holds only in-frame ones; the method was immunoSEQ multiplex PCR. Of about 110,000 clones in the sample, less than 75% were seen once. Sequenced sample: peripheral blood. These receptors were obtained from a woman aged 55-70 years with acute or convalescent COVID-19.

This clone has a handful of counts. V usage is TRBV2 and J usage is TRBJ2-1; a weak D match, TRBD1 (5 bases). V lost 7 bases to trimming and J lost 4 bases, with 11 bases between them. This CDR3 comprises 13 residues. Germline CDR1 and CDR2: SNHLY and FYNNEI. The CDR3 region has the DNA TGTGCCAGCAAAACTCAGGGATACAATGAGCAGTTCTTC. This sequence encodes CASKTQGYNEQFF.

This chain connects TRBV2 to TRBJ1-3; 8 bases are a match to TRBD1. CDR1 is SNHLY and CDR2 is FYNNEI in the germline V gene. The CDR3 runs 15 residues. Trimming removed 6 bases from V and 2 bases from J; junction bases left unmatched: 6. The CDR3 nucleotides read TGTGCCAGCAGCGGACAGGGCTCACCTGGAAACACCATATATTTT. Amino acids: CASSGQGSPGNTIYF.

CDR3 nucleotide sequence: TGTGCCACCAGTGAGCACAGGAGCTCTGGGGCCAACGTCCTGACTTTC. This encodes CATSEHRSSGANVLTF. The chain couples TRBV24-1 to TRBJ2-6; a weak D match, TRBD1 (5 bases). Deletions cut 4 bases from V and 0 bases from J, with 9 bases between. This CDR3 is 16 amino acids long. Per germline, CDR1 KGHDR and CDR2 SFDVKD.

CDR3 region: CASSESRTGTGNTIYF. For the CDR3, the DNA is TGTGCCAGCAGTGAATCGAGGACAGGGACTGGAAACACCATATATTTT. The rearrangement uses TRBV25-1 and TRBJ1-3; 8 nucleotides line up with TRBD1. The CDR3 is 16 amino acids. Germline CDR1 MGHDK, CDR2 SYGVNS. With 1 base clipped from V and 2 bases from J, the junction kept 4 bases outside the gene matches.

This chain uses TRBV19 with TRBJ2-1, with 9 bases lining up with TRBD2. The trim removed 8 bases at V and 6 bases at J, leaving 14 bases unmatched. The germline V gene encodes CDR1 LNHDA and CDR2 SQIVND (reference sequence). This CDR3 comprises 16 residues. CDR3 region: CASRLTASGVGNEQFF. The CDR3 coding sequence is TGTGCCAGTCGGTTGACGGCTAGCGGGGTGGGCAATGAGCAGTTCTTC. Combining the CDR3 with reference TRBV19 and TRBJ2-1 gives the whole variable domain DGGITQSPKYLFRKEGQNVTLSCEQNLNHDAMYWYRQDPGQGLRLIYYSQIVNDFQKGDIAEGYSVSREKKESFPLTVTSAQKNPTAFYLCASRLTASGVGNEQFFGPGTRLTVL.

The chain uses TRBV30 and TRBJ1-6, with 9 bases matching TRBD1. V trimming: 4 bases; J trimming: 3 bases; junction bases outside the gene matches: 7. The germline CDR1 and CDR2 sequences are GTSNPN and SVGIG (reference sequence). The CDR3 extends over 16 amino acids. The CDR3 coding sequence is TGTGCCTGGATGTCTCCGGACAGGGGCTATAATTCACCCCTCCACTTT. Its protein product is CAWMSPDRGYNSPLHF.

V is TRBV28 and J is TRBJ1-2; 10 nucleotides line up with TRBD1. CDR1 and CDR2 from the germline V gene are MDHEN and SYDVKM. There are 14 residues in the CDR3. Trimming at V came to 5 bases and at J to 4 bases, leaving 4 bases not matched to a gene. The CDR3 region is CASSPGQGFYGYTF. The CDR3 nucleotides are TGTGCCAGCAGTCCGGGACAGGGGTTCTATGGCTACACCTTC.

At least ten counts were recorded for this clone. Other DNA sequences in the sample encode the same CDR3. This sequence joins TRBV27 and TRBJ2-7; D may be TRBD2 (5 bases). The germline V gene encodes CDR1 MNHEY and CDR2 SMNVEV (reference sequence). The CDR3 has 13 amino acids. Trimming left V 6 bases short and J 2 bases short, with 11 bases between. The CDR3: CASSFGVTYEQYF. The CDR3 DNA sequence: TGTGCCAGCAGCTTCGGGGTTACCTACGAGCAGTACTTC.

The rearrangement links TRBV7-2 to TRBJ2-7; TRBD2 agrees at 11 bases. This CDR3 has 15 residues. V trimming: 3 bases; J trimming: 2 bases; junction bases outside the gene matches: 3. Germline CDR1 reads SGHTA; CDR2 reads FQGNSA. CDR3 nucleotides: TGTGCCAGCAGCTTCGGGACTAGCGGTGCCTACGAGCAGTACTTC. This translates into CASSFGTSGAYEQYF.

The V and J genes are TRBV2 and TRBJ1-6; D is uncertain. Germline CDR1 is SNHLY and CDR2 is FYNNEI. With 2 bases removed from V and 0 bases from J, the gap between germline ends came to 11 bases. There are 17 residues in the CDR3. Here the CDR3 reads CASSEIVGSSYNSPLHF. The CDR3 DNA reads as TGTGCCAGCAGTGAAATTGTGGGGAGCTCCTATAATTCACCCCTCCACTTT.

This chain connects TRBV6-5 to TRBJ2-7; weak D call: TRBD1 (6 bases). The CDR3 has 14 residues. V was cut by 6 bases and J by 3 bases, with 15 bases left in between. Germline V gene sequence: CDR1 MNHEY, CDR2 SVGAGI. The CDR3 DNA is TGTGCCAGCAGCATCCGGGACAAAGACTACGAGCAGTACTTC. Amino acids: CASSIRDKDYEQYF.

The chain has TRBV19 and TRBJ2-3; TRBD2 aligns across 8 bases. The CDR3 has 14 residues. Unmatched junction bases numbered 5, after V lost 7 bases and J lost 2 bases. Germline V gene lookup returns CDR1 LNHDA and CDR2 SQIVND (reference sequence). CDR3 nucleotide sequence: TGTGCCAGTAATAGGCGGGGGGTCACAGATACGCAGTATTTT. Amino acid sequence: CASNRRGVTDTQYF.

The chain has TRBV28 and TRBJ1-2; TRBD1 matches 8 bases. CDR1 and CDR2 (germline): MDHEN, SYDVKM. This CDR3 is built from 15 residues. The V gene end was trimmed by 5 bases and the J gene end by 1 base; junction bases not matched to a gene: 6. CDR3 residues: CASSPQGQDNYGYTF. As DNA, the CDR3 is TGTGCCAGCAGTCCCCAGGGACAGGATAACTATGGCTACACCTTC.

The V and J genes are TRBV19 and TRBJ1-6; D ambiguous. The CDR3 is made up of 14 amino acids. From germline, CDR1 is LNHDA and CDR2 SQIVND (reference sequence). V lost 3 bases to trimming and J lost 5 bases, with 8 bases between them. CDR3 region: CASSIWSDNSPLHF. In nucleotides, the CDR3 is TGTGCCAGTAGTATTTGGTCAGATAATTCACCCCTCCACTTT. Using reference TRBV19 and TRBJ1-6 for the parts outside the CDR3, the full variable domain is DGGITQSPKYLFRKEGQNVTLSCEQNLNHDAMYWYRQDPGQGLRLIYYSQIVNDFQKGDIAEGYSVSREKKESFPLTVTSAQKNPTAFYLCASSIWSDNSPLHFGNGTRLTVT.

This chain connects TRBV5-8 to TRBJ2-5, with a tentative D call TRBD2 (6 bases). Germline CDR1 reads SGHTS; CDR2 reads YDEGEE. The CDR3 has 19 residues. With 5 bases removed from V and 1 base from J, the gap between germline ends came to 27 bases. The CDR3 DNA reads as TGTGCCAGCAGTCGAGGGTTCGGGGGAGGTGGTCAACGCCAAGAGACCCAGTACTTC. It encodes CASSRGFGGGGQRQETQYF. Looking up the rest from reference TRBV5-8 and TRBJ2-5 gives the full variable domain: EAGVTQSPTHLIKTRGQQATLRCSPISGHTSVYWYQQALGLGLQFLLWYDEGEERNRGNFPPRFSGRQFPNYSSELNVNALELEDSALYLCASSRGFGGGGQRQETQYFGPGTRLLVL.

The CDR3 DNA sequence: TGTGCCAGCAGCTTGGGGCAGGGGGGAACCTACGAGCAGTACTTC. Protein: CASSLGQGGTYEQYF. The rearrangement joins TRBV5-6 to TRBJ2-7; D perhaps matches TRBD1 (7 bases). The CDR3 spans 15 residues. Trimming removed 0 bases at V and 2 bases at J, with 12 bases between. Germline CDR1 reads SGHDT; CDR2 reads YYEEEE.

This chain connects TRBV10-3 to TRBJ2-3; the match to TRBD2 covers 8 bases. The germline V gene has CDR1 ENHRY and CDR2 SYGVKD. V lost 4 bases to trimming and J lost 4 bases; unmatched junction nucleotides: 7. The CDR3 length is 15 residues. CDR3 nucleotides: TGTGCCATCAGTGCTATAGCGGGGAGGGCAGATACGCAGTATTTT. Protein product: CAISAIAGRADTQYF.

The chain employs TRBV19 and TRBJ1-1; the match to TRBD1 covers 7 bases. V dropped 7 bases and J dropped 1; count of bases not matched to a gene: 9. The germline V gene has CDR1 LNHDA and CDR2 SQIVND (reference sequence). The length of the CDR3 is 15 residues. CDR3 region: CASTEQGPRNTEAFF. The DNA for the CDR3 is TGTGCCAGTACCGAACAGGGGCCGCGGAACACTGAAGCTTTCTTT.

The V call is TRBV3-1 (or the pseudogene TRBV3-2), the J call TRBJ1-2; 11 bases align to TRBD1. The CDR3 totals 13 residues. The germline gives CDR1 LGHDT, CDR2 YNNKEL (reference sequence). V shed 2 bases, J shed 11 bases, and the junction held 4 bases outside the gene matches. CDR3 amino acids: CASSQIRDRGYTF. The CDR3 DNA reads TGTGCCAGCAGCCAAATACGGGACAGGGGGTACACCTTC.

V is TRBV2 and J is TRBJ2-6; D might be TRBD1 (5 bases). Between the trimmed V and J ends, which lost 1 base and 2 bases, there was a span of 12 bases. The CDR3 is 17 amino acids. Germline values: CDR1 SNHLY, CDR2 FYNNEI. The CDR3 coding sequence is TGTGCCAGCAGTGAAGTAATCAGGGTGGCTGGGGCCAACGTCCTGACTTTC. This translates into CASSEVIRVAGANVLTF.

This sequence joins TRBV11-2 and TRBJ2-3; D remains unclear. Germline values: CDR1 SGHAT, CDR2 FQNNGV. CDR3 length: 15 amino acids. V gave up 5 bases and J gave up 0 bases, with 12 bases separating them. The CDR3 nucleotides are TGTGCCAGCAGCCATTCCCCACAGAGCACAGATACGCAGTATTTT. Residues: CASSHSPQSTDTQYF.

In its sample, this clone was seen once. The J gene is TRBJ1-1, the V gene TRBV27; 7 bases line up with TRBD1. J was trimmed by 1 base and V by 4 bases; bases with no gene match: 3. The CDR3 sequence is 14 residues long. Germline CDR1 and CDR2: MNHEY and SMNVEV (reference sequence). Here the CDR3 DNA reads TGTGCCAGCAGTTATAGGGGGCCGAACACTGAAGCTTTCTTT. Its protein is CASSYRGPNTEAFF.

V usage is TRBV5-4 and J usage is TRBJ1-2, with D perhaps matching TRBD1 (5 bases). Germline V gene sequence: CDR1 SGHNT, CDR2 YYREEE (reference sequence). Trimming took 4 bases from V and 4 from J, leaving 17 bases between them. The length of the CDR3 is 15 residues. The CDR3 region has the DNA TGTGCCAGCAGCGCATCTATACAGGTTCCCTATGGCTACACCTTC. It is translated as CASSASIQVPYGYTF.

The genes are TRBV18 and TRBJ1-4; no clear D gene. The length of the CDR3 is 15 residues. V shed 2 bases and J shed 6 bases, with 13 bases lying between them. The germline V gene encodes CDR1 KGHSH and CDR2 LQKENI. The CDR3 nucleotides are TGTGCCAGCTCACCAGGGAGCGGGGTTGATGAAAAACTGTTTTTT. This gives the protein CASSPGSGVDEKLFF.

The rearrangement uses TRBV2 and TRBJ2-3, with 10 bases identical to TRBD2. After removal of 9 bases from V and 1 base from J, the junction contained 13 bases not matched to a gene. This CDR3 region has 17 residues. Looked up from germline, CDR1 is SNHLY and CDR2 is FYNNEI. The CDR3 DNA follows: TGTGCCAGAAGGAGGCCTAGCGGGGGCCAACGCACAGATACGCAGTATTTT. This encodes CARRRPSGGQRTDTQYF. Using reference TRBV2 and TRBJ2-3 for the parts outside the CDR3, the full variable domain is EPEVTQTPSHQVTQMGQEVILRCVPISNHLYFYWYRQILGQKVEFLVSFYNNEISEKSEIFDDQFSVERPDGSNFTLKIRSTKLEDSAMYFCARRRPSGGQRTDTQYFGPGTRLTVL.

The chain is built from TRBV7-3 and TRBJ2-1; 8 bases agree with TRBD1. CDR3 length equals 15 residues. After removal of 5 bases from V and 6 bases from J, the junction contained 9 bases not matched to a gene. Germline V gene lookup returns CDR1 SGHTA and CDR2 FQGTGA. The CDR3 spells CASSAGTGIGNEQFF. CDR3 in DNA: TGTGCCAGCAGCGCCGGGACAGGAATAGGCAATGAGCAGTTCTTC.

This clone has more than one count but fewer than ten. This chain uses TRBV9 with TRBJ1-3; the D gene is possibly TRBD1 (5 bases). V dropped 4 bases and J dropped 0 bases, with 17 bases sitting between them. Germline V gives CDR1 SGDLS, CDR2 YYNGEE. CDR3 length: 17 amino acids. The CDR3 region has the DNA TGTGCCAGCAGCTCGCAGGGTAAGGGGATCTCTGGAAACACCATATATTTT. Amino acids: CASSSQGKGISGNTIYF.

The chain is built from TRBV27 and TRBJ1-4; 7 nucleotides line up with TRBD1. J gave up 4 bases and V 2 bases, and 1 base lay outside the gene matches. This CDR3 region has 14 residues. Germline CDR1 MNHEY, CDR2 SMNVEV (reference sequence). In DNA form, the CDR3 reads TGTGCCAGCAGTTTAAACAGGGGTAATGAAAAACTGTTTTTT. It specifies CASSLNRGNEKLFF.

V gene TRBV5-1 combines with J gene TRBJ2-2; TRBD2 matches at 7 bases. With V trimmed by 4 bases and J by 1 base, 4 bases remained unmatched. In germline, CDR1 is SGHRS, CDR2 YFSETQ. The CDR3 loop spans 15 amino acids. The CDR3 DNA reads TGCGCCAGCAGCATCCAGCGGGGGAACACCGGGGAGCTGTTTTTT. It yields the protein CASSIQRGNTGELFF.